A single sample gave rise to the 5 T cell receptor beta chains below, sequenced in a study of T cell responses to AZD1222 COVID-19 vaccine. Clones were read by immunoSEQ multiplex PCR, and TCRdb kept only the in-frame ones, dropping some. Seen here are 150,000 to 200,000 clones, almost 90% observed once, and the top ten hold roughly 10%. Sample: peripheral blood, taken 28 days after the second AZD1222 dose. These receptor sequences come from an adult who received the AZD1222 COVID-19 vaccine.

The genes are TRBV2 and TRBJ2-5; 12 nucleotides align to TRBD1. V trimming: 6 bases; J trimming: 4 bases; junction bases outside the gene matches: 3. Germline CDR1 is SNHLY and CDR2 is FYNNEI. The CDR3 is 14 residues long. Here the CDR3 reads CASSRDRGRETQYF. For the CDR3, the DNA is TGTGCCAGCAGCCGGGACAGGGGGCGAGAGACCCAGTACTTC.

This sequence joins TRBV6-5 and TRBJ1-1; the match to TRBD1 covers 8 bases. The CDR3 contains 15 residues. Trimming cost V 6 bases and J 0 bases; bases outside gene matches: 6. CDR1 is MNHEY and CDR2 is SVGAGI in the germline V gene. CDR3 sequence reads: CASSRPDRVNTEAFF. The CDR3 DNA reads as TGTGCCAGCAGCCGACCGGACAGGGTGAACACTGAAGCTTTCTTT.

The rearrangement joins TRBV11-1 to TRBJ1-5; D unclear. The CDR3 length is 13 residues. Germline V lookup: CDR1 SGHAT, CDR2 FQDESV (reference sequence). V was trimmed by 8 bases and J by 6 bases, leaving 14 bases between them. This chain's CDR3 is CASAQTRGQPQHF. The CDR3 bases are TGTGCCAGCGCCCAGACCCGAGGTCAGCCCCAGCATTTT. The full variable domain, rest sourced from reference TRBV11-1 and TRBJ1-5, is EAEVAQSPRYKITEKSQAVAFWCDPISGHATLYWYRQILGQGPELLVQFQDESVVDDSQLPKDRFSAERLKGVDSTLKIQPAELGDSAMYLCASAQTRGQPQHFGDGTRLSIL.

The count of this clone is one. This rearrangement joins TRBV19 to TRBJ1-1; D unresolved. The CDR3 is made up of 14 amino acids. The germline V and J ends were trimmed by 10 bases and 0 bases, with 15 bases remaining between them. The germline V gene encodes CDR1 LNHDA and CDR2 SQIVND (reference sequence). The CDR3 DNA reads as TGTGCCACCCGGGGAAAGACTTTGAACACTGAAGCTTTCTTT. Its protein is CATRGKTLNTEAFF.

The CDR3 sequence is CASRPPAEAFF. CDR3 coding DNA: TGTGCCAGCCGACCCCCGGCTGAAGCTTTCTTT. The genes are TRBV6-5 and TRBJ1-1; the D is unclear. CDR3 length: 11 residues. Trimming shortened V by 8 bases and J by 6 bases, and 10 bases separated the two germline ends. Germline V gives CDR1 MNHEY, CDR2 SVGAGI.